Listed below are T cell receptor beta chains from one sample, sequenced in a study of CD8 T cells in ankylosing spondylitis. TCRdb re-called the 5' RACE reads with MiXCR, one entry per CDR3 protein. The sample holds approximately 300,000 distinct CDR3 sequences, around 8% seen once. The material sequenced was blood, either unsorted or a sorted T cell fraction (not recorded which). These receptor sequences come from a male donor with ankylosing spondylitis. Each CDR3 is given with its conserved first and last residue. A D gene is named only where the DNA matches it firmly. Size is omitted from some rows. Given values are once, few, many or a class for expanded clones.

clone size	J gene	V gene	D gene	CDR3 DNA	CDR3 protein
NA	TRBJ1-1	TRBV20-1	NA	TGCAGTTACAACACGAACACTGAAGCTTTCTTT	CSYNTNTEAFF
few	TRBJ2-1	TRBV4-1	TRBD1	TGCGCCAGCAGCCGTCGATACTTCCGGGACAGGGACCGAAATGAGCAGTTCTTC	CASSRRYFRDRDRNEQFF
NA	TRBJ2-5	TRBV7-2	NA	TGTGCCAGCAGCTTAGGCGGTCAGGCCCAGTACTTC	CASSLGGQAQYF
NA	TRBJ2-4	TRBV11-2	TRBD1	TGTGCCAGCAGCTTACTCCGGACAGGGGGTCAGTACTTC	CASSLLRTGGQYF
NA	TRBJ2-7	TRBV18	TRBD2	TGTGCCAGCTCACCAAGCTCTAGCGGGATTTACGAGCAGTACTTC	CASSPSSSGIYEQYF
few	TRBJ2-2	TRBV29-1	NA	TGCAGCGTTGCAGAGGGACCATCCCTGGACACCGGGGAGCTGTTTTTT	CSVAEGPSLDTGELFF
NA	TRBJ2-3	TRBV20-1	NA	TGCAGTGCTAGAGCCGGGACTGAATTGGGTTCGCAGTATTTT	CSARAGTELGSQYF
NA	TRBJ2-7	TRBV2	TRBD2	TGTGCCAGCAGCCTACTAGCGGGAGTGGGCGAGCAGTACTTC	CASSLLAGVGEQYF
few	TRBJ2-7	TRBV12-3/TRBV12-4	TRBD2	TGTGCCAGCAGTTTTTGGGCTAGCGGGAGTCGCGAGCAGTACTTC	CASSFWASGSREQYF
few	TRBJ2-2	TRBV18	NA	TGTGCCAGCTCACCAGGGGTGAACACCGGGGAGCTGTTTTTT	CASSPGVNTGELFF
few	TRBJ2-1	TRBV6-2/TRBV6-3	TRBD2	TGTGCCAGCAGTCAATCTAGCGGGAGGGCTGGGGAGCAGTTCTTC	CASSQSSGRAGEQFF
NA	TRBJ2-3	TRBV10-3	NA	TGTGCCATCAGTGACGGAGTTACGCAGTATTTT	CAISDGVTQYF
NA	TRBJ1-1	TRBV6-1	NA	TGTGCCAGCAGCCGAGGGACGGCAATGAACACTGAAGCTTTCTTT	CASSRGTAMNTEAFF
NA	TRBJ2-7	TRBV29-1	NA	TGCAGCGTTGATCGGGGTGTGGGGCCCTACGAGCAGTACTTC	CSVDRGVGPYEQYF
NA	TRBJ1-2	TRBV7-9	NA	TGTGCCAGCCAACCAGATGGGTTCGCCTATGGCTACACCTTC	CASQPDGFAYGYTF
few	TRBJ2-7	TRBV7-9	TRBD2	TGTGCCAGCAGCCCATTCTTTTCGATAGCGGGAGTGACCGAGCAGTACTTC	CASSPFFSIAGVTEQYF
NA	TRBJ1-1	TRBV4-1	NA	TGCGCCAGCAGCCAACTTGCCCTGAACACTGAAGCTTTCTTT	CASSQLALNTEAFF
few	TRBJ2-2	TRBV3-1	TRBD2	TGTGCCAGCAGCCCTAGCGGGAGAGGCGACACCGGGGAGCTGTTTTTT	CASSPSGRGDTGELFF
few	TRBJ2-3	TRBV7-3	TRBD2	TGTGCCAGCAGCTCCAGCACTAGCGGGGGCACAGATACGCAGTATTTT	CASSSSTSGGTDTQYF
many	TRBJ2-7	TRBV28	NA	TGTGCCAGCAGTCCCTGGACAGGAGGGTCCTACGAGCAGTACTTC	CASSPWTGGSYEQYF
NA	TRBJ2-5	TRBV5-5	TRBD1	TGTGCCAGCAGCAAGACAGGGTCAGGGGAAGAGACCCAGTACTTC	CASSKTGSGEETQYF
many	TRBJ2-7	TRBV5-1	NA	TGCGCCAGCAGCAAGGAGACAGATCTGGTCGAGCAGTACTTC	CASSKETDLVEQYF
few	TRBJ2-7	TRBV5-4	NA	TGTGCCAGCAGCTTAGTAGGTGGGGGTGGTTACGAGCAGTACTTC	CASSLVGGGGYEQYF
few	TRBJ2-2	TRBV5-1	NA	TGCGCCAGCAGCTTGGCCTCGATTGCACGGGAGCTGTTTTTT	CASSLASIARELFF
many	TRBJ2-2	TRBV11-2	TRBD1	TGTGCCAGCAGCTTAGACCGTTACGACAGGGGGTTAAACACCGGGGAGCTGTTTTTT	CASSLDRYDRGLNTGELFF
many	TRBJ1-6	TRBV20-1	NA	TGCAGTGCTCTTTCGACAGGAGCGAATTCACCCCTCCACTTT	CSALSTGANSPLHF
NA	TRBJ2-1	TRBV28	TRBD2	TGTGCCAGCAGTCCGTCGATAGCGGGAGTCGAGCAGTTCTTC	CASSPSIAGVEQFF
many	TRBJ2-7	TRBV5-1	TRBD1	TGCGCCAGCAGCCTACGGACAGGGCACAGCGAGCAGTACTTC	CASSLRTGHSEQYF
NA	TRBJ1-4	TRBV7-8	NA	TGTGCCAGCAGCTTAGTGCGGTTCTCTGGTGAAAAACTGTTTTTT	CASSLVRFSGEKLFF
once	TRBJ2-7	TRBV20-1	TRBD2	TGCTGTGCCATTCAAAGGCTCGGGACTAGCGGGAGATCCTACGAGCAGTACTTC	CCAIQRLGTSGRSYEQYF
NA	TRBJ2-6	TRBV7-3	NA	TGTGCCAGCAGCTTAGGACAGCCTTACTCTGGGGCCAACGTCCTGACTTTC	CASSLGQPYSGANVLTF
many	TRBJ1-1	TRBV28	TRBD1	TGTGCCAGCAGAAGACAGGGCTCGGCAGTGAACACTGAAGCTTTCTTT	CASRRQGSAVNTEAFF
many	TRBJ1-2	TRBV12-3/TRBV12-4	NA	TGTGCCAGCAGTTTACTCGGGGGCGGCTACACCTTC	CASSLLGGGYTF
few	TRBJ2-1	TRBV4-3	NA	TGCGCCAGCAGCCAAGAAAGTCTCCTAGGTCGAGACAATGAGCAGTTCTTC	CASSQESLLGRDNEQFF
many	TRBJ2-3	TRBV6-5	TRBD2	TGTGCCAGCAGTTACTCAGCGGGAGCCACAGATACGCAGTATTTT	CASSYSAGATDTQYF
few	TRBJ1-5	TRBV4-1	TRBD1	TGCGCCAGCAGCCAGACAGGGGCATATCAGCCCCAGCATTTT	CASSQTGAYQPQHF
NA	TRBJ1-3	TRBV4-1	TRBD1	TGCGCCAGCAGCCAAGGGACAGGTGGAAACACCATATATTTT	CASSQGTGGNTIYF
many	TRBJ2-1	TRBV29-1	NA	TGCAGCGTTGTCCTTAACAATGAGCAGTTCTTC	CSVVLNNEQFF
NA	TRBJ2-5	TRBV5-5	NA	TGTGCCAGCAGTCTACACGACAGACAAGAGACCCAGTACTTC	CASSLHDRQETQYF
many	TRBJ1-5	TRBV3-1	NA	TGTGCCAGCAGCCAAGATCGGAACAGGAATCAGCCCCAGCATTTT	CASSQDRNRNQPQHF
NA	TRBJ1-1	TRBV14	NA	TGTGCCAGCAGCCATTATGAGGTAGCTTTCTTT	CASSHYEVAFF
NA	TRBJ2-5	TRBV5-1	TRBD2	TGCGCCAGCAGCTTGAGCATAAGCGGGAGTCCGTTTAGGGAGACCCAGTACTTC	CASSLSISGSPFRETQYF
many	TRBJ1-5	TRBV4-3	NA	TGCGCCAGCAGCCAATTTGCCACGGCCAATCAGCCCCAGCATTTT	CASSQFATANQPQHF
few	TRBJ2-2	TRBV3-1	NA	TGTGCCAGCAGCCAACCCGGCACCGGGGAGCTGTTTTTT	CASSQPGTGELFF
few	TRBJ2-7	TRBV28	TRBD1	TGTGCCAGCAGTAGAAGACAGGGGTGGGCCCGACTCTACGAGCAGTACTTC	CASSRRQGWARLYEQYF